The T cell receptor (beta chain) described here comes from a study of spatial heterogeneity in lung cancer. Study results and caveats: Expanded alpha and beta TCR counts within tumors tracked tumor mutation counts.

This clonotype is medium-sized. Its antigen is as yet unknown. The CDR3 length is 14 residues. The V end was cut by 2 bases, the J end by 13 bases, with 18 bases between. Time point noted: sample taken at primary tumor resection. The donor population consisted of approximately 79 patients with untreated, early-stage non-small cell lung cancer. TCRdb re-called the 5' RACE reads through MiXCR, storing one row per CDR3 protein. Of about 9,200 distinct CDR3 sequences in the sample, 4.5% to 6% are singletons; the top ten hold 14%. The sample in question was lung tumor tissue, obtained at surgery. The origin of this receptor is a female donor with early-stage non-small cell lung cancer. The rearrangement links TRBV12-3 or TRBV12-4 to TRBJ1-5, with D unresolved. The CDR3 bases are TGTGCCAGCAGTTTATCGGGTCCGAGACCCAAACAGCATTTT. Translation gives CASSLSGPRPKQHF.